One sample yielded the 24 T cell receptor beta chains listed below, sequenced in a study of breast tumors, draining lymph nodes, adjacent tissues. TCRdb analysed the multiplex PCR reads with MiXCR anew, one entry per CDR3 protein. The table lists 130,000 or so distinct CDR3 sequences, 32% of them singletons. The lymph nodes were axillary draining lymph nodes from breast cancer patients. Sequencing was performed on axillary lymph node tissue. These receptors were collected from a female donor with breast cancer. Some clones in this sample may be carry-over from other donors' samples.

This clonotype was picked up a small number of times. V and J are TRBV6-1 and TRBJ1-2, with a tentative D call TRBD1 (5 bases). This CDR3 spans 14 amino acids. The V gene's germline CDR1 is MNHNS and CDR2 SASEGT. With 5 bases removed from V and 8 bases from J, the gap between germline ends came to 18 bases. Written as DNA, the CDR3 is TGTGCCAGCAGTCACACGATCGGGGCTGGGGGCTACACCTTC. It encodes CASSHTIGAGGYTF.

This clonotype was seen at least ten times. The V and J genes are TRBV15 and TRBJ1-3; D gene unclear. Trimming took 4 bases from V and 6 from J, leaving 4 bases between them. Germline lookup yields CDR1 LNHNV and CDR2 YYDKDF (reference sequence). The CDR3 sequence is 11 residues long. CDR3 region: CATSNENTIYF. As DNA, the CDR3 is TGTGCCACCAGCAATGAAAACACCATATATTTT. Variable domain in full (rest from reference TRBV15 and TRBJ1-3): DAMVIQNPRYQVTQFGKPVTLSCSQTLNHNVMYWYQQKSSQAPKLLFHYYDKDFNNEADTPDNFQSRRPNTSFCFLDIRSPGLGDTAMYLCATSNENTIYFGEGSWLTVV.

This clonotype was observed a few times. With a much larger clone just one base away, this may be a read error. J is TRBJ1-2 and V is TRBV7-3; no clear D. The CDR3 has 15 residues. Germline assignment: CDR1 SGHTA and CDR2 FQGTGA. CDR3 residues: CASSLTGSTNYGYPF. For the CDR3, the DNA is TGTGCCAGCAGCTTAACAGGCAGTACCAACTATGGCTACCCCTTC.

This clonotype has at least ten counts. This chain connects TRBV4-3 to TRBJ2-1; D possibly matches TRBD1 or TRBD2 (5 bases each). This CDR3 comprises 15 residues. Between the trimmed V and J ends, which lost 3 bases and 12 bases, there was a span of 21 bases. Germline values: CDR1 LGHNA, CDR2 YSLEER. The CDR3 is CASSQSGTGLMRQFF. In DNA form, the CDR3 reads TGCGCCAGCAGCCAGTCCGGGACGGGCCTAATGCGGCAGTTCTTC.

Regarding this clonotype: A much bigger clone sits one base away, suggesting this may be a read error. The rearrangement links TRBV29-1 to TRBJ1-1; tentatively, D is TRBD1 (5 bases). This CDR3 region has 15 residues. Germline V CDR1 and CDR2: SQVTM, ANQGSEA. For the CDR3, the DNA is TGCAGCGTTAATCTACGGAGGGAGAAGGACACTGAAGCTCTCTTT. This codes for CSVNLRREKDTEALF.

The gene calls are TRBV9 and TRBJ2-7; 9 bases line up with TRBD1. Germline CDR1 is SGDLS and CDR2 is YYNGEE. The junction had 17 bases not matched to a gene; V was cut back by 4 bases and J by 9 bases. The CDR3 loop spans 16 amino acids. CDR3 DNA: TGTGCCAGCAGCTTAAGAACAGGGGGCATGTTAGATACGCAGTACGTC. It codes for CASSLRTGGMLDTQYV.

This clonotype was counted at least ten times. The chain carries TRBV6-2 or TRBV6-3 and TRBJ2-7, with TRBD2 matching 13 bases. In germline, CDR1 is MNHEY, CDR2 SVGEGT. This CDR3 is built from 16 residues. Germline trimming cut 5 bases from V and 1 base from J; bases unmatched to any gene: 5. DNA for the CDR3: TGTGCCAGCAGTCATACTAGCGGGGGGGCATCCTACGAGCAGTACGTC. Translating it yields CASSHTSGGASYEQYV.

This chain joins TRBV10-2 and TRBJ2-5; 8 bases agree with TRBD2. Germline-derived CDR1 and CDR2 are WSHSY and SAAADI. With 6 bases clipped from V and 9 bases from J, the junction kept 6 bases outside the gene matches. The CDR3 is made up of 12 amino acids. In DNA form, the CDR3 reads TGCGCCAGCAGGCGGGGGGTTAGAGCCCAGTACTTC. Its protein product is CASRRGVRAQYF.

At least ten counts were recorded for this clonotype. The chain couples TRBV9 to TRBJ2-1; the D call may be TRBD1 or TRBD2 (7 bases each). Trimming removed 4 bases at V and 8 bases at J, with 16 bases between. The germline V gene has CDR1 SGDLS and CDR2 YYNGEE. The CDR3 has 14 residues. The CDR3 loop is CASSTRQGGDEQFF. CDR3 coding DNA: TGTGCCAGCAGCACCCGACAGGGAGGGGATGAGCAGTTCTTC.

Note on this clonotype: This may stem from a read error, because a much larger clone lies one nucleotide away. The chain links TRBV20-1 to TRBJ1-2, with unresolved D. Per germline, CDR1 DFQATT and CDR2 SNEGSKA (reference sequence). The CDR3 totals 10 residues. In nucleotides, the CDR3 is TGCAGTGCTAGAAGTAGTGGCTGCACCTTC. This translates into CSARSSGCTF.

This clonotype was seen many times. This sequence joins TRBV6-5 and TRBJ1-5; D is perhaps TRBD1 (5 bases). Trimming pared 5 bases from V and 7 bases from J, leaving 15 bases between. The CDR3 is made up of 14 amino acids. Germline V gives CDR1 MNHEY, CDR2 SVGAGI. The CDR3: CASSNPGTDQPQHF. DNA for the CDR3: TGTGCCAGCAGTAACCCCGGGACGGACCAGCCCCAGCATTTT.

DNA of the CDR3: TGTGCCAGCAGCGACAGGTCTATCACTGAAGCTTTCTTT. Protein sequence: CASSDRSITEAFF. The chain is built from TRBV2 and TRBJ1-1, with D perhaps matching TRBD1 (6 bases). With 6 bases removed from V and 4 bases from J, the gap between germline ends came to 12 bases. The CDR3 is 13 residues long. Germline V gives CDR1 SNHLY, CDR2 FYNNEI.

As concerns this clonotype: One base away lies a much larger clone, so this may be a sequencing read error. The CDR3 DNA reads TGTGCCAGCACTCTGGGGGGGGCCTGGGGCTACACCTTC. This encodes CASTLGGAWGYTF. This rearrangement joins TRBV6-5 to TRBJ1-2; a possible D gene is TRBD1 (6 bases). V lost 7 bases and J 8 bases, leaving 17 bases between the germline ends. The length of the CDR3 is 13 residues. Germline lookup yields CDR1 MNHEY and CDR2 SVGAGI.

In this sample, this clonotype turned up a few times. The chain uses TRBV6-2 or TRBV6-3 and TRBJ2-2; TRBD1 matches 10 bases. V was clipped by 5 bases and J by 4 bases; unmatched bases: 10. Germline CDR1 and CDR2: MNHEY and SVGEGT. CDR3 size: 17 residues. Here the CDR3 reads CASSHRDRGRLTGELFF. The CDR3 bases are TGTGCCAGCAGTCACCGAGACAGGGGGCGACTCACCGGGGAGCTGTTTTTT.

Ten or more counts support this clonotype. The chain carries TRBV30 and TRBJ1-5; 10 bases line up with TRBD1. V gave up 5 bases and J gave up 9 bases; unmatched junction bases: 13. The CDR3 loop spans 15 amino acids. The germline V gene encodes CDR1 GTSNPN and CDR2 SVGIG (reference sequence). The CDR3 nucleotides are TGTGCCTGGGACGATACGGGACAGGGGCGAGGGCCCCAGCATTTT. This encodes CAWDDTGQGRGPQHF.

Many counts were recorded for this clonotype. CDR3 DNA: TGCGCCAGCAGCTTGGAAGGGAAACCCACAGATACGCAGTATTTT. Its translation is CASSLEGKPTDTQYF. The chain combines TRBV5-1 with TRBJ2-3; D not certain. The CDR3 is 15 residues long. Trimming pared 0 bases from V and 2 bases from J, leaving 10 bases between. Germline V gene lookup returns CDR1 SGHRS and CDR2 YFSETQ.

This rearrangement joins TRBV25-1 to TRBJ2-1, with D possibly matching TRBD1 (5 bases). The V end lost 6 bases, the J end lost 6 bases, and 18 bases lay between the germline ends. The CDR3 is 15 amino acids. The germline V gene encodes CDR1 MGHDK and CDR2 SYGVNS. The CDR3 reads CASSVKSQGSNEQFF. As DNA, the CDR3 is TGTGCCAGCAGCGTCAAGAGTCAGGGATCCAATGAGCAGTTCTTC. Filled out from reference TRBV25-1 and TRBJ2-1, the complete variable domain reads EADIYQTPRYLVIGTGKKITLECSQTMGHDKMYWYQQDPGMELHLIHYSYGVNSTEKGDLSSESTVSRIRTEHFPLTLESARPSHTSQYLCASSVKSQGSNEQFFGPGTRLTVL.

This clonotype was counted between two and nine times. V gene TRBV24-1 combines with J gene TRBJ1-1; 8 positions agree with TRBD1. The V segment lost 3 bases and the J segment 1 base; nucleotides outside the gene matches: 15. Germline V lookup: CDR1 KGHDR, CDR2 SFDVKD. The CDR3 length is 19 residues. CDR3 amino acids: CATSDSRTGIIGGNTEAFF. DNA of the CDR3: TGTGCCACCAGTGATAGTCGGACAGGGATAATCGGCGGGAACACTGAAGCTTTCTTT.

This clonotype has at least ten counts. The CDR3 nucleotides read TGTGCCAGCTCCGGACAGGGTTTCAATCAGCCCCAGCATTTT. This translates into CASSGQGFNQPQHF. This sequence joins TRBV18 and TRBJ1-5; 8 nucleotides line up with TRBD1. The CDR3 has 14 residues. V shed 6 bases and J 3 bases; nucleotides not matched to a gene: 4. Per germline, CDR1 KGHSH and CDR2 LQKENI.

The sample holds a few counts of this clonotype. The V and J genes are TRBV11-2 and TRBJ1-1; the D gene is possibly TRBD1 (6 bases). Germline assignment: CDR1 SGHAT and CDR2 FQNNGV. The CDR3 loop spans 14 amino acids. The V gene lost 6 bases and the J gene lost 4 bases, with 15 bases spanning the gap. This CDR3 reads CASSLDRLVTEAFF. Written as DNA, the CDR3 is TGTGCCAGCAGTCTTGACAGGCTCGTCACTGAAGCTTTCTTT.

V is TRBV12-3 or TRBV12-4 and J is TRBJ1-1, with D perhaps matching TRBD1 (6 bases). Deletions cut 4 bases from V and 5 bases from J, with 11 bases between. The CDR3 extends over 13 amino acids. The CDR3 nucleotides read TGTGCCAGCAGTTCAGGGGTGGGGACTGAAGCTTTCTTT. Translated: CASSSGVGTEAFF.

The chain is built from TRBV2 and TRBJ2-7; 9 bases agree with TRBD1. The germline CDR1 and CDR2 sequences are SNHLY and FYNNEI. Germline trimming cut 6 bases from V and 4 bases from J; bases unmatched to any gene: 7. The CDR3 has 14 residues. CDR3: CASRPGQGTYEQYV. CDR3 nucleotides: TGTGCCAGCAGACCGGGACAGGGAACGTACGAGCAGTACGTC.

This clonotype showed up many times. The chain employs TRBV6-1 and TRBJ1-4, with D unclear. Germline-derived CDR1 and CDR2 are MNHNS and SASEGT. The ends were cut back, 3 bases at V and 7 bases at J, with 12 bases in the middle. The CDR3 has 14 residues. The CDR3: CASSDPLRSEKLFF. CDR3 bases: TGTGCCAGCAGTGACCCTCTCCGCTCTGAAAAACTGTTTTTT.

This rearrangement joins TRBV7-2 to TRBJ1-4; D may be TRBD1 (5 bases). Germline lookup yields CDR1 SGHTA and CDR2 FQGNSA. The CDR3 totals 16 residues. V dropped 1 base and J dropped 7 bases, with 16 bases sitting between them. CDR3 protein: CASSLVGLAGGEKLFF. The CDR3 region has the DNA TGTGCCAGCAGCTTAGTCGGACTAGCGGGGGGTGAAAAACTGTTTTTT. Based on the CDR3 plus reference TRBV7-2 and TRBJ1-4, the full variable domain is GAGVSQSPSNKVTEKGKDVELRCDPISGHTALYWYRQSLGQGLEFLIYFQGNSAPDKSGLPSDRFSAERTGGSVSTLTIQRTQQEDSAVYLCASSLVGLAGGEKLFFGSGTQLSVL.